The following is a T cell receptor (beta chain) sequence with its context. Its matching antigen is unknown. Data came from immunoSEQ multiplex PCR; TCRdb stores just in-frame clones and leaves some out. The sample records about 25,000 clones, roughly 95% being singletons. These data belong to a study of B cell selection in AIRE deficiency. Study observations and caveats: Of over 3,500 shared Treg TCRbeta sequences, about 32% were healthy-only, over 7% patient-only.

The sorted conventional CD4 T cells were gated as CD4+CD127+. Control samples were from healthy, unrelated donors. The CDR3 sequence is 14 residues long. V was clipped by 6 bases and J by 1 base, with 12 bases between them. Germline V CDR1 and CDR2: MNHNS, SASEGT. The sequence came from a human donor in good health. The genes are TRBV6-1 and TRBJ1-1, with D unresolved. Sequencing used CD4+CD127+ conventional T cells sorted from PBMCs. The DNA for the CDR3 is TGTGCCAGCAGCCCTTATGCAGAGAACACTGAAGCTTTCTTT. Translating it yields CASSPYAENTEAFF.